These T cell receptor beta chains were read from a single sample in a study of CD8+ T cells in alopecia areata. Sequencing was performed with immunoSEQ multiplex PCR; in TCRdb, only in-frame clones are kept and a portion is missing. Of some 240,000 clones in the sample, approximately 52% were seen once. The sample in question was CD4+ T cells sorted from blood, obtained at week 0. The receptors originated from a human donor with alopecia areata. The CDR3 runs from the conserved cysteine through the conserved F or W. The order of the fields is clone size, D gene, V gene, J gene, CDR3 protein, CDR3 DNA. The D gene is left open where the match is weak. Clone size appears in some rows only: once, few, many, or a class for an expanded clone.

abundance: few
d_gene: TRBD2
v_gene: TRBV30
j_gene: TRBJ2-4
CDR3aa: CAWRAPSGGKNIQYF
CDR3nt: TGTGCCTGGAGAGCCCCTAGCGGAGGCAAAAACATTCAGTACTTC

abundance: .
d_gene: TRBD2
v_gene: TRBV6-5
j_gene: TRBJ2-3
CDR3aa: CASSSLAAGGTDTQYF
CDR3nt: TGTGCCAGCAGTTCCCTAGCGGCGGGAGGCACAGATACGCAGTATTTT

abundance: few
d_gene: .
v_gene: TRBV7-2
j_gene: TRBJ2-2
CDR3aa: CASSPPNSRGRSTGELFF
CDR3nt: TGTGCCAGCAGCCCACCAAATTCCAGGGGAAGGAGCACCGGGGAGCTGTTTTTT

abundance: .
d_gene: TRBD1
v_gene: TRBV29-1
j_gene: TRBJ2-7
CDR3aa: CSVEDKDRGLYEQYF
CDR3nt: TGCAGCGTTGAAGATAAGGACAGGGGGCTTTACGAGCAGTACTTC

abundance: .
d_gene: .
v_gene: TRBV29-1
j_gene: TRBJ2-3
CDR3aa: CSVGAGRRTDTQYF
CDR3nt: TGCAGCGTTGGAGCAGGGAGGAGGACAGATACGCAGTATTTT

abundance: once
d_gene: .
v_gene: TRBV7-9
j_gene: TRBJ2-3
CDR3aa: CASSPRRSTDTQYF
CDR3nt: TGTGCCAGCAGCCCCCGGAGGAGCACAGATACGCAGTATTTT

abundance: .
d_gene: TRBD2
v_gene: TRBV7-3
j_gene: TRBJ2-5
CDR3aa: CASSLTSSGGKETQYF
CDR3nt: TGTGCCAGCAGCTTAACGAGTAGCGGGGGAAAAGAGACCCAGTACTTC

abundance: .
d_gene: .
v_gene: TRBV6-1
j_gene: TRBJ2-4
CDR3aa: CASSERQINIQYF
CDR3nt: TGTGCCAGCAGTGAAAGACAGATAAACATTCAGTACTTC

abundance: few
d_gene: TRBD1
v_gene: TRBV30
j_gene: TRBJ1-5
CDR3aa: CAWSAGTGIGNQPQHF
CDR3nt: TGTGCCTGGAGCGCCGGGACAGGGATCGGCAATCAGCCCCAGCATTTT

abundance: .
d_gene: .
v_gene: TRBV13
j_gene: TRBJ1-2
CDR3aa: CASRLRGDYGYTF
CDR3nt: TGTGCCAGCAGATTACGAGGAGACTATGGCTACACCTTC

abundance: .
d_gene: .
v_gene: TRBV5-4
j_gene: TRBJ2-2
CDR3aa: CASSSMGNTGELFF
CDR3nt: TGTGCCAGCAGCTCCATGGGGAACACCGGGGAGCTGTTTTTT

abundance: few
d_gene: .
v_gene: TRBV25-1
j_gene: TRBJ1-2
CDR3aa: CASSESVRVRGTF
CDR3nt: TGTGCCAGCAGTGAAAGTGTTCGGGTCCGGGGCACCTTC

abundance: .
d_gene: .
v_gene: TRBV29-1
j_gene: TRBJ1-2
CDR3aa: CSVLTRGYTF
CDR3nt: TGCAGCGTTCTAACCCGGGGCTACACCTTC

abundance: few
d_gene: TRBD1
v_gene: TRBV4-1
j_gene: TRBJ2-3
CDR3aa: CASSGQAATDTQYF
CDR3nt: TGCGCCAGCAGCGGACAGGCAGCTACAGATACGCAGTATTTT

abundance: few
d_gene: .
v_gene: TRBV29-1
j_gene: TRBJ2-6
CDR3aa: CSVEGGSGANVLTF
CDR3nt: TGCAGCGTTGAAGGAGGCTCTGGGGCCAACGTCCTGACTTTC

abundance: few
d_gene: .
v_gene: TRBV29-1
j_gene: TRBJ1-3
CDR3aa: CSVLDWTGNTIYF
CDR3nt: TGCAGCGTTTTGGACTGGACTGGAAACACCATATATTTT

abundance: .
d_gene: .
v_gene: TRBV27
j_gene: TRBJ1-5
CDR3aa: CASSLLGAGQPQHF
CDR3nt: TGTGCCAGCAGTTTATTGGGGGCTGGGCAGCCCCAGCATTTT

abundance: few
d_gene: .
v_gene: TRBV5-6
j_gene: TRBJ2-3
CDR3aa: CASSLMGYTQYF
CDR3nt: TGTGCCAGCAGCTTGATGGGGTATACGCAGTATTTT

abundance: few
d_gene: .
v_gene: TRBV29-1
j_gene: TRBJ2-3
CDR3aa: CSVERQGRDTQYF
CDR3nt: TGCAGCGTTGAGCGGCAGGGTAGAGATACGCAGTATTTT

abundance: .
d_gene: TRBD2
v_gene: TRBV11-2
j_gene: TRBJ2-4
CDR3aa: CASSLRTGGVKNIQYF
CDR3nt: TGTGCCAGCAGCCTGCGGACCGGGGGGGTCAAAAACATTCAGTACTTC

abundance: .
d_gene: .
v_gene: TRBV29-1
j_gene: TRBJ1-3
CDR3aa: CSVAGRLADTIYF
CDR3nt: TGCAGCGTTGCCGGGAGGCTGGCGGACACCATATATTTT

abundance: few
d_gene: .
v_gene: TRBV5-4
j_gene: TRBJ1-2
CDR3aa: CASSLGGAGNYGYTF
CDR3nt: TGTGCCAGCAGCTTGGGAGGGGCAGGGAACTATGGCTACACCTTC

abundance: .
d_gene: .
v_gene: TRBV5-4
j_gene: TRBJ1-6
CDR3aa: CASSLGQRYYNSPLHF
CDR3nt: TGTGCCAGCAGCTTGGGACAGCGCTATTATAATTCACCCCTCCACTTT

abundance: .
d_gene: TRBD2
v_gene: TRBV30
j_gene: TRBJ2-5
CDR3aa: CAWRISGRAQYF
CDR3nt: TGTGCCTGGAGAATTAGCGGGAGAGCCCAGTACTTC